One sample yielded the 3 T cell receptor beta chains listed below, sequenced in a study of blood T cell repertoires in COVID-19. TCRdb's table, derived via immunoSEQ multiplex PCR, lists solely in-frame clones and lacks some. The sample has about 250,000 clones; approximately 82% are singletons. Sample: peripheral blood. These TCRs come from a man older than 75 with acute or convalescent COVID-19.

V is TRBV5-8 and J is TRBJ1-1; D unresolved. Germline V gene data show CDR1 as SGHTS and CDR2 as YDEGEE. The V end lost 4 bases, the J end lost 11 bases, and 12 bases lay between the germline ends. This CDR3 contains 11 residues. The CDR3 DNA follows: TGTGCCAGCAGCATTAAACCGGGGGCTTTCTTT. Translating it yields CASSIKPGAFF.

V gene TRBV12-3 or TRBV12-4 combines with J gene TRBJ1-1, with TRBD1 matching over 7 bases. V was pared by 6 bases and J by 1 base, with 2 bases of the junction left unmatched. CDR3 length: 13 amino acids. The CDR3 region has the DNA TGTGCCAGCAGGCGGGACAGGAACACTGAAGCTTTCTTT. Its translation is CASRRDRNTEAFF.

This clone has more than one count but fewer than ten. This sequence joins TRBV30 and TRBJ1-3; D is undetermined. This CDR3 has 17 amino acids. From germline, CDR1 is GTSNPN and CDR2 SVGIG (reference sequence). Between the trimmed V and J ends, which lost 0 bases and 0 bases, there was a span of 15 bases. The CDR3 nucleotides read TGTGCCTGGAGTGTACCCGGGGATACTAGCTCTGGAAACACCATATATTTT. It translates to CAWSVPGDTSSGNTIYF. Full variable domain (remainder filled in from reference TRBV30 and TRBJ1-3): SQTIHQWPATLVQPVGSPLSLECTVEGTSNPNLYWYRQAAGRGLQLLFYSVGIGQISSEVPQNLSASRPQDRQFILSSKKLLLSDSGFYLCAWSVPGDTSSGNTIYFGEGSWLTVV.